Presented here are 8 T cell receptor beta chains from one specimen sequenced in a study of T cells in Graves' hyperthyroidism and ophthalmopathy (dated by TCRdb to the late 2010s). Library preparation was by multiplex PCR. The reads were generated on an Illumina HiSeq 2000. The TCR beta CDR3 regions were amplified from RNA transcripts. For the first round of RT-PCR on the TCR CDR3, the HTBI primer set was used together with the Qiagen OneStep RT-PCR kit. TCRdb trimmed the raw reads at Q25, called clones with MiXCR and kept productive beta chains. Entries that share a CDR3 protein sequence are merged under the most common genes and DNA. The sample profile shows under 350,000 distinct CDR3 sequences; roughly 23% of them were found once. The ten largest clones take up around half of the sample. The sample consisted of blood. The receptors come from a woman in her 50s with Graves' hyperthyroidism.

This clonotype appeared many times. The rearrangement joins TRBV18 to TRBJ1-5, with TRBD1 identical over 11 bases. Losses at the gene ends were 3 bases for V and 9 bases for J; bases not matched to a gene: 7. Germline assignment: CDR1 KGHSH and CDR2 LQKENI. This CDR3 contains 15 residues. DNA of the CDR3: TGTGCCAGCTCACCGGCCGGGACAGGGGGTCCGCCCCAGCATTTT. Its protein product is CASSPAGTGGPPQHF.

This clonotype was seen a few times. The V and J genes are TRBV7-9 and TRBJ2-1, with D unclear. V lost 2 bases, J lost 4 bases, and 12 bases lay in between. The CDR3 totals 15 residues. Germline values: CDR1 SEHNR, CDR2 FQNEAQ (reference sequence). CDR3 in amino acids: CASSLKGPAYNEQFF. The CDR3, as DNA: TGTGCCAGCAGCTTAAAAGGTCCAGCATACAATGAGCAGTTCTTC. The entire variable domain, with the rest obtained from reference TRBV7-9 and TRBJ2-1, is as follows: DTGVSQNPRHKITKRGQNVTFRCDPISEHNRLYWYRQTLGQGPEFLTYFQNEAQLEKSRLLSDRFSAERPKGSFSTLEIQRTEQGDSAMYLCASSLKGPAYNEQFFGPGTRLTVL.

This clonotype was detected many times. The chain uses TRBV6-2 or TRBV6-3 and TRBJ2-7; D is possibly TRBD2 (5 bases). Germline V lookup: CDR1 MNHEY, CDR2 SVGEGT. The ends were cut back, 1 base at V and 3 bases at J, with 10 bases in the middle. The CDR3 consists of 14 residues. The CDR3 DNA reads TGTGCCAGCAGTTACTTGTCGGGATACTACGAGCAGTACTTC. Amino acids: CASSYLSGYYEQYF.

This clonotype was found many times. CDR3 region: CASSSKMGDTEAFF. The CDR3, as DNA: TGTGCCAGCAGCTCTAAGATGGGGGACACTGAAGCTTTCTTT. The chain couples TRBV11-2 to TRBJ1-1; D is perhaps TRBD1 (5 bases). The germline CDR1 and CDR2 sequences are SGHAT and FQNNGV. V was cut by 4 bases and J by 3 bases, with 12 bases left in between. The CDR3 spans 14 residues.

This clonotype was observed at least ten times. The chain joins TRBV3-1 to TRBJ1-2, with a tentative D call TRBD1 (5 bases). The ends were cut back, 3 bases at V and 5 bases at J, with 13 bases in the middle. The CDR3 contains 14 residues. The germline CDR1 and CDR2 sequences are LGHDT and YNNKEL (reference sequence). CDR3 nucleotides: TGTGCCAGCAGCCATCCATCGGGGGGATATGGCTACACCTTC. This translates into CASSHPSGGYGYTF.

This clonotype was detected ten times or more. The rearrangement uses TRBV10-3 and TRBJ1-5; perhaps TRBD1 as D (5 bases). CDR1 and CDR2 (germline): ENHRY, SYGVKD. The CDR3 totals 12 residues. Deletions cut 10 bases from V and 4 bases from J, with 11 bases between. CDR3 nucleotide sequence: TGTGCCACTCAGGGACGAAATCAGCCCCAGCATTTT. Its protein product is CATQGRNQPQHF.

The chain recombines TRBV9 with TRBJ2-1; D call uncertain. There are 15 residues in the CDR3. The V end lost 4 bases, the J end lost 0 bases, and 11 bases lay between the germline ends. Germline loops: CDR1 SGDLS, CDR2 YYNGEE. The CDR3 here is CASSLRAASYNEQFF. Here the CDR3 DNA reads TGTGCCAGCAGCTTAAGGGCAGCCTCCTACAATGAGCAGTTCTTC.

This clonotype was counted only a few times. The genes are TRBV7-3 and TRBJ2-5; the match to TRBD1 covers 11 bases. This CDR3 is built from 15 residues. Germline assignment: CDR1 SGHTA and CDR2 FQGTGA. J lost 3 bases, V lost 5 bases, and 5 bases had no gene match. The CDR3 region is CASSRTGGREETQYF. The DNA for the CDR3 is TGTGCCAGCAGCCGGACAGGGGGCAGAGAAGAGACCCAGTACTTC.